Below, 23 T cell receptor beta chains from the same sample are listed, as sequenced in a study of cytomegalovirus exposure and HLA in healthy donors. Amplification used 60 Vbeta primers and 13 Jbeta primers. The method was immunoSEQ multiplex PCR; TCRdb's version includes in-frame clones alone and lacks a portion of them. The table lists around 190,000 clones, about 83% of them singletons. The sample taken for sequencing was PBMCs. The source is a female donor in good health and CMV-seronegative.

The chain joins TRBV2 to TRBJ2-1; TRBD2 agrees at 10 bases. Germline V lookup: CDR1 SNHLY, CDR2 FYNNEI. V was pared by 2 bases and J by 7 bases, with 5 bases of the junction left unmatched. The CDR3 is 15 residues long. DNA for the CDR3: TGTGCCAGCAGTGAACCAGCGGGGGGGCGAAATGAGCAGTTCTTC. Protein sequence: CASSEPAGGRNEQFF.

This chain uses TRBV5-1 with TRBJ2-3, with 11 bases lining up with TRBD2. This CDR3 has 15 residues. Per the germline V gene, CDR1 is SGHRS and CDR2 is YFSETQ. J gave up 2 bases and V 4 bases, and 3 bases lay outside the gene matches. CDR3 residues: CASSISGGVTDTQYF. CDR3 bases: TGCGCCAGCAGCATTAGCGGGGGGGTCACAGATACGCAGTATTTT.

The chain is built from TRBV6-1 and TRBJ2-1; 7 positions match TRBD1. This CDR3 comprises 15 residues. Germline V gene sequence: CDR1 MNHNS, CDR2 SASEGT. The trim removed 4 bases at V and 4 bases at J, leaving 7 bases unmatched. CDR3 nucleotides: TGTGCCAGCAGTGGGGGGACAGCCTTTTACAATGAGCAGTTCTTC. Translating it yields CASSGGTAFYNEQFF.

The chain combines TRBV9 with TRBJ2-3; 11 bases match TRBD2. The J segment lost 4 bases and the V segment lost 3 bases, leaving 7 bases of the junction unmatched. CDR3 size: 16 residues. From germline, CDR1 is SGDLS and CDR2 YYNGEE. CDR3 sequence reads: CASSGSSGGAPDTQYF. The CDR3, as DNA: TGTGCCAGCAGCGGCAGTAGCGGGGGGGCTCCAGATACGCAGTATTTT. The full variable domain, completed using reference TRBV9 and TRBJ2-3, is DSGVTQTPKHLITATGQRVTLRCSPRSGDLSVYWYQQSLDQGLQFLIQYYNGEERAKGNILERFSAQQFPDLHSELNLSSLELGDSALYFCASSGSSGGAPDTQYFGPGTRLTVL.

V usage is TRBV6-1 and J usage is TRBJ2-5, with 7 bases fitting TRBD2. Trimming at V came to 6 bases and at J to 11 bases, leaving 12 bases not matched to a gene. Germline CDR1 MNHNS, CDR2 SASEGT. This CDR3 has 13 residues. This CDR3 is CASSPTQLGGQYF. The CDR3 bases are TGTGCCAGCAGCCCGACTCAACTGGGGGGGCAGTACTTC.

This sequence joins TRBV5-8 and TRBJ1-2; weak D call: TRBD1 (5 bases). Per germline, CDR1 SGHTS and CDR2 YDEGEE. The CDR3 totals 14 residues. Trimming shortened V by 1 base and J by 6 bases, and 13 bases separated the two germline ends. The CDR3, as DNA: TGTGCCAGCAGCTTGCTACAGGTTGTGGATGGCTACACCTTC. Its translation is CASSLLQVVDGYTF.

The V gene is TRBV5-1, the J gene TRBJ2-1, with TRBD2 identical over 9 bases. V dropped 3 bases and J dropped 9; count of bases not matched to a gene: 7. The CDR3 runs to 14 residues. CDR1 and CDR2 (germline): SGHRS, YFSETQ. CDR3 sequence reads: CASSSAGGQVEQFF. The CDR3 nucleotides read TGCGCCAGCAGCTCTGCGGGGGGGCAAGTTGAGCAGTTCTTC.

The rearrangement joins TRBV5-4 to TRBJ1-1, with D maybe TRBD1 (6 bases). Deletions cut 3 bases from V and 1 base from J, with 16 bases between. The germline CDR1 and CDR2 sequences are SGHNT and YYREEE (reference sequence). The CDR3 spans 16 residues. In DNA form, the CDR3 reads TGTGCCAGCAGCTGGGGGGGTGGGGGCACGAACACTGAAGCTTTCTTT. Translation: CASSWGGGGTNTEAFF.

The CDR3 nucleotides are TGTGCCAGCAGCCAACCGATCACCACAGGGCAAGAGACCCAGTACTTC. Translation gives CASSQPITTGQETQYF. The gene calls are TRBV14 and TRBJ2-5, with D perhaps matching TRBD1 (6 bases). The CDR3 runs to 16 residues. The V and J ends lost 2 bases and 2 bases respectively, with 15 bases between them. The germline CDR1 and CDR2 sequences are SGHDN and FVKESK.

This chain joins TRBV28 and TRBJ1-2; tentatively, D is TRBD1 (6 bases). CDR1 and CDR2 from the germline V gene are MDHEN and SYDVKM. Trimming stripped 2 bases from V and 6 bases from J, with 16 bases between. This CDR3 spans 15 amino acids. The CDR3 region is CASSLRDIRGNGYTF. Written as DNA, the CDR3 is TGTGCCAGCAGTTTAAGGGACATCCGAGGAAATGGCTACACCTTC.

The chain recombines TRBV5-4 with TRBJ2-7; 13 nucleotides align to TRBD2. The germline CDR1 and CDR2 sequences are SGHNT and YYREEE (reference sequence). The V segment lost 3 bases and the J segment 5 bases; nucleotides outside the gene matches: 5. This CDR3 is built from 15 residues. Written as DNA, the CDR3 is TGTGCCAGCAGCTCGACTAGCGGGAGGTTCCACGAGCAGTACTTC. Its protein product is CASSSTSGRFHEQYF.

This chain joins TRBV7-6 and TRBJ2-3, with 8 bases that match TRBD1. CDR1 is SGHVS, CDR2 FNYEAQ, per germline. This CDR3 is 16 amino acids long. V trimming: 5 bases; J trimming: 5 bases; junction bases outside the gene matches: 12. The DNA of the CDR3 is TGTGCCAGCAGCCCAGTCCCCGGGACAGGAAGAGATACGCAGTATTTT. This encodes CASSPVPGTGRDTQYF.

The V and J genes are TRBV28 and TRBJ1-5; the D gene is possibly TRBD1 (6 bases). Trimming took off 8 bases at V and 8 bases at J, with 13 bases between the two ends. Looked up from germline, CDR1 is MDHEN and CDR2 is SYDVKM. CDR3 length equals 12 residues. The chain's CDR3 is CASGQNWEPQHF. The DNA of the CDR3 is TGTGCCAGCGGACAGAACTGGGAGCCCCAGCATTTT.

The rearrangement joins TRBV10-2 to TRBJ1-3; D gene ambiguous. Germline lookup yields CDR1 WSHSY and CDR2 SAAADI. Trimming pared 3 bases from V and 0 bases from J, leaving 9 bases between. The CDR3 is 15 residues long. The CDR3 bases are TGCGCCAGCAGTGAACTGGGCAGCTCTGGAAACACCATATATTTT. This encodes CASSELGSSGNTIYF.

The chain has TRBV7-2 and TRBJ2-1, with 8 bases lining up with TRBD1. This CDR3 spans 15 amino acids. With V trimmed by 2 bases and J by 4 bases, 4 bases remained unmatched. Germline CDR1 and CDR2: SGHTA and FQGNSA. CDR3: CASSLIGQGYNEQFF. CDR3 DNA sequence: TGTGCCAGCAGCTTAATTGGACAGGGTTACAATGAGCAGTTCTTC.

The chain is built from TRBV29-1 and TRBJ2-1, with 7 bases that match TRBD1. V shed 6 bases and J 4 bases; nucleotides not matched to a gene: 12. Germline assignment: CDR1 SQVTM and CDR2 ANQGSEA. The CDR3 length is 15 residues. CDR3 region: CSVERQGVIYNEQFF. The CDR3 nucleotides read TGCAGCGTAGAAAGACAGGGAGTTATTTACAATGAGCAGTTCTTC.

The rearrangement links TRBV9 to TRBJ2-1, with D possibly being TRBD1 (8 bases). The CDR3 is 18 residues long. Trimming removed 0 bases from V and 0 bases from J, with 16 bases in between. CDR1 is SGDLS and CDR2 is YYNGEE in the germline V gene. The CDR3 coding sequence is TGTGCCAGCAGCGTAGTTTCAGGGGGCGGGAGCTCCTACAATGAGCAGTTCTTC. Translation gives CASSVVSGGGSSYNEQFF.

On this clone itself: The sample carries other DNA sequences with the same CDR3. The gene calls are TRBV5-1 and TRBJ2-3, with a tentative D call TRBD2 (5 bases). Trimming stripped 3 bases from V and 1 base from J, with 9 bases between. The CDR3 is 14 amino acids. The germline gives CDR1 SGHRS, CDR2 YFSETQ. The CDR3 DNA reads TGCGCCAGCAGCTCCCTAGCTGGCACAGATACGCAGTATTTT. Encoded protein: CASSSLAGTDTQYF.

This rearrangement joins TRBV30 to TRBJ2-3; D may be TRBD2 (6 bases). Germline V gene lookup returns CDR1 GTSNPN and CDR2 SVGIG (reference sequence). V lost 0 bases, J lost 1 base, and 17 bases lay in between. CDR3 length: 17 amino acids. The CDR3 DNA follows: TGTGCCTGGAGTGTACGGTGGAGGGTTACTGGCACAGATACGCAGTATTTT. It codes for CAWSVRWRVTGTDTQYF.

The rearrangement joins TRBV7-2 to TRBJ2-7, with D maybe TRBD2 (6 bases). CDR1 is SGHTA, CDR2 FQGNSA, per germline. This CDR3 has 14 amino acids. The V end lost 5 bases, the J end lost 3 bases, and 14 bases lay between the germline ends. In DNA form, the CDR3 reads TGTGCCAGCAGCCCACAAACCGGGGGCTACGAGCAGTACTTC. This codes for CASSPQTGGYEQYF.

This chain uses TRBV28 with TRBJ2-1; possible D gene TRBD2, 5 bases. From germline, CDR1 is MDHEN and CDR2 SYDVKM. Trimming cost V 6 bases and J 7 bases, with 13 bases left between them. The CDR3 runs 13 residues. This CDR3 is CASSGLAWNEQFF. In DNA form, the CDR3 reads TGTGCCAGCAGCGGTCTAGCATGGAATGAGCAGTTCTTC. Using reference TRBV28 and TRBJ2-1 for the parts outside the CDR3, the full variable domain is DVKVTQSSRYLVKRTGEKVFLECVQDMDHENMFWYRQDPGLGLRLIYFSYDVKMKEKGDIPEGYSVSREKKERFSLILESASTNQTSMYLCASSGLAWNEQFFGPGTRLTVL.

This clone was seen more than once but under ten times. Here the CDR3 DNA reads TGTGCCAGTAGTATCCGGGACAGACCTTACGAGCAGTACTTC. Translating gives CASSIRDRPYEQYF. The rearrangement links TRBV19 to TRBJ2-7; 7 bases align to TRBD1. CDR3 length: 14 residues. The germline V gene encodes CDR1 LNHDA and CDR2 SQIVND (reference sequence). Trimming removed 3 bases from V and 4 bases from J; junction bases left unmatched: 6.

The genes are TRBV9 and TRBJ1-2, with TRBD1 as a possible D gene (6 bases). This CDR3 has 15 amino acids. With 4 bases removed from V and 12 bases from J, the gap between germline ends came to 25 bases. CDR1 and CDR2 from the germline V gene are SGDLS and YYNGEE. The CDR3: CASSLHPGDPGGNTF. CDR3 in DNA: TGTGCCAGCAGCCTACACCCAGGGGATCCCGGAGGTAACACCTTC.